Listed below are T cell receptor beta chains from one sample, sequenced in a study of graft-versus-host responses after intestinal transplantation. Sequencing was performed with immunoSEQ multiplex PCR; in TCRdb, only in-frame clones are kept and a portion is missing. The table lists over 65,000 clones, 91% of them singletons. The antigens for these receptors are not known. The specimen was unstimulated CD4+ T cells sorted from spleen or lymph node cells, collected before intestinal transplant. The receptors were sampled from a human donor who received an intestinal transplant. Each CDR3 is given with its conserved first and last residue. The D gene is left open where the match is weak. Rows give clone size only sometimes, using once, few, many, or a class for an expanded clone.

>TRBJ1-2|-|TRBV6-5|-
TGTGCCAGCAGCTCAATCCCGGGAACAGCCACTGGCTACACCTTC
CASSSIPGTATGYTF
>TRBJ1-5|-|TRBV5-1|TRBD1
TGCGCCAGCAGCTCTGTCCCGGGACAGGGACAGCCCCAGCATTTT
CASSSVPGQGQPQHF
>TRBJ1-1|-|TRBV15|-
TGTGCCACCAGCAGAGATAAATGGGCGGGGAACACTGAAGCTTTCTTT
CATSRDKWAGNTEAFF
>TRBJ1-1|-|TRBV6-6|TRBD1
TGTGCCAGCAGTTCCCAGGGGGCCCCTGGGGCTGAAGCTTTCTTT
CASSSQGAPGAEAFF
>TRBJ1-3|-|TRBV10-3|-
TGTGCCATCAGTACAGGGCGGACCTCTGGAAACACCATATATTTT
CAISTGRTSGNTIYF
>TRBJ1-2|-|TRBV2|-
TGTGCCAGCAGTGAACAAGGGGTAGAGGGCTACACCTTC
CASSEQGVEGYTF
>TRBJ1-4|-|TRBV19|-
TGTGCCAGTAGTATCCGGAGCACGGGGTCAGAAAAACTGTTTTTT
CASSIRSTGSEKLFF
>TRBJ2-7|-|TRBV6-1|TRBD1
TGTGCCAGCAGTGGGAAGACAGGGAAGAATTGGTACGAGCAGTACTTC
CASSGKTGKNWYEQYF
>TRBJ2-1|-|TRBV19|TRBD2
TGTGCCAGTAGTAGGGGGACCGGGAGGGAGTTCTTC
CASSRGTGREFF
>TRBJ2-6|-|TRBV12-5|-
TGTGCTAGTGGTTTTTCAGGGTTGGGGGCCAACGTCCTGACTTTC
CASGFSGLGANVLTF
>TRBJ1-3|-|TRBV27|-
TGTGCCAGCAGTTTAGAGGCGAGCTCTGGAAACACCATATATTTT
CASSLEASSGNTIYF
>TRBJ2-1|-|TRBV7-2|TRBD2
TGTGCCAGCTTGACTAGCGTATACAATGAGCAGTTCTTC
CASLTSVYNEQFF
>TRBJ2-7|once|TRBV4-1|TRBD1
TGCGCCAGCAGCCCGACAGGGTCTTTAGTACAGCAGTACTTC
CASSPTGSLVQQYF
>TRBJ2-3|-|TRBV21-1|-
TGTGCCAGCAGCAAAGCTGAGACAGGGAGAAGGGGCACAGATACGCAGTATTTT
CASSKAETGRRGTDTQYF
>TRBJ2-7|-|TRBV5-1|-
TGCGCCAGCAGCGCCAATAACTTCTACGAGCAGTACTTC
CASSANNFYEQYF
>TRBJ2-3|-|TRBV30|-
TGTGCCTGGAGTTATGGGGGGGGGCAAGATACGCAGTATTTT
CAWSYGGGQDTQYF
>TRBJ1-2|-|TRBV5-1|-
TGCGCCAGCAGCTTGGATCAGTATGGCTACACCTTC
CASSLDQYGYTF
>TRBJ1-6|-|TRBV4-3|-
TGCGCCAGCAGCCCGGGGAGGGGATACAATTCACCCCTCCACTTT
CASSPGRGYNSPLHF
>TRBJ1-2|-|TRBV29-1|-
TGCAGCGTTGAAGCCCGAGGACGGGGTTTCAACTATGGCTACACCTTC
CSVEARGRGFNYGYTF
>TRBJ1-4|-|TRBV9|-
TGTGCCAGCAGCGTAGGGTTAAACCTCGGGGGTGAAAAACTGTTTTTT
CASSVGLNLGGEKLFF
>TRBJ2-4|-|TRBV13|TRBD1
TGTGCCAGCAGCCGGGACAGAAAACTCATTCAGTACTTC
CASSRDRKLIQYF
>TRBJ2-1|-|TRBV7-9|TRBD2
TGTGCCAGCAGCTCGGGACTAGCGGGGGATTATCCACGCGAGCAGTTCTTC
CASSSGLAGDYPREQFF
>TRBJ1-2|-|TRBV7-9|-
TGTGCCAGCAGCTTAGTCCAGGGAATAGACTATGGCTACACCTTC
CASSLVQGIDYGYTF
>TRBJ2-5|-|TRBV29-1|-
TGCAGCGTTCCCCGGCAGGGTGGCGGGACCCAGTACTTC
CSVPRQGGGTQYF
>TRBJ2-3|-|TRBV7-9|TRBD1
TGTGCCAGCAGCTTTCTCCCCCAGGGGGCCACAGATACGCAGTATTTT
CASSFLPQGATDTQYF
>TRBJ2-7|-|TRBV2|-
TGTGCCAGCAGTGAAGCCAGGGCAGGCGAGCAGTACTTC
CASSEARAGEQYF
>TRBJ1-3|few|TRBV7-6|-
TGTGCCAGCAGCTTAGCGCCACAGGGCCACTCTGGAAACACCATATATTTT
CASSLAPQGHSGNTIYF
>TRBJ1-4|few|TRBV5-6|-
TGTGCCAGAGGGAGGGGGTTAACTAATGAAAAACTGTTTTTT
CARGRGLTNEKLFF
>TRBJ1-1|-|TRBV13|TRBD1
TGTGCCAGCAGCCTCCGGGACAGGAGGAACACTGAAGCTTTCTTT
CASSLRDRRNTEAFF
>TRBJ1-2|few|TRBV6-6|-
TGTGCCAGCAGGAGGGGGTTAGTCTATGGCTACACCTTC
CASRRGLVYGYTF
>TRBJ1-1|-|TRBV9|TRBD1
TGTGCCAGCAGCGTAGCCGACAGGGGTAGCGCTGAAGCTTTCTTT
CASSVADRGSAEAFF
>TRBJ1-6|-|TRBV12-5|-
TGTGCTAGTGGTTTGGGACAGGCTAATTCACCCCTCCACTTT
CASGLGQANSPLHF
>TRBJ1-3|-|TRBV10-2|-
TGCGCCAGCAGGGAGCCAGGAAACACCATATATTTT
CASREPGNTIYF
>TRBJ1-6|-|TRBV6-1|TRBD1
TGTGCCAGCAGTGAACGGGACAGGGGGCTTAATTCACCCCTCCACTTT
CASSERDRGLNSPLHF
>TRBJ1-3|once|TRBV30|-
TGTGCCTGCCAAAGTGGGCACTCTGGAAACACCATATATTTT
CACQSGHSGNTIYF
>TRBJ2-1|-|TRBV7-2|TRBD1
TGTGCCAGCAGCTTAGGCTCCGGAGGGACAGGGGGGATCTATGAGCAGTTCTTC
CASSLGSGGTGGIYEQFF
>TRBJ1-2|-|TRBV14|TRBD1
TGTGCCAGCAGCGGACAGGGAGGCTATGGCTACACCTTC
CASSGQGGYGYTF
>TRBJ2-7|-|TRBV27|-
TGTGCCAGCAGTTTCCTGTATGATACGGACACCACTACGAAGCAGTACTTC
CASSFLYDTDTTTKQYF
>TRBJ2-2|-|TRBV4-3|-
TGCGCCAGCAGCCGGGGCGGGAATCTACCAACCGGGGAGCTGTTTTTT
CASSRGGNLPTGELFF
>TRBJ2-7|-|TRBV25-1|-
TGTGCCAGCAGTGACCGCTACGAGCAGTACTTC
CASSDRYEQYF